The 21 T cell receptor beta chains presented below share a single source sample, sequenced in a study of post-analysis software for immune sequencing data. Study-level findings and limits: The five TRBV segments detected at higher frequency in patients than in controls included TRBV5-6, TRBV5-1 and TRBV20-1.

Built from TCR beta cDNA, the libraries had unique molecular identifiers in them. TCRdb fed the PCR reads into MiXCR, producing one record per CDR3 protein. The sample records hundreds of thousands of distinct CDR3 sequences, under 70% being singletons. These receptors have no identified antigens. Sequenced material: blood. These receptors came from a girl between 5 and 17 years old with multiple sclerosis.

This clonotype was seen only a few times. V and J are TRBV10-3 and TRBJ2-3; tentatively, D is TRBD2 (6 bases). This CDR3 contains 14 residues. Trimming shortened V by 11 bases and J by 3 bases, and 18 bases separated the two germline ends. CDR1 ENHRY and CDR2 SYGVKD come from the germline V gene. CDR3: CAVRAEGGTDTQYF. The DNA for the CDR3 is TGTGCCGTGAGAGCGGAGGGTGGTACAGATACGCAGTATTTT.

The chain employs TRBV5-1 and TRBJ2-5, with 9 positions matching TRBD1. The DNA end is a closer match to TRBJ2-7, so the J assignment may be wrong. Germline V gene lookup returns CDR1 SGHRS and CDR2 YFSETQ. The CDR3 is 13 amino acids. CDR3 protein: CASGGQGAYEQYF. In DNA, the CDR3 is TGCGCCAGCGGGGGACAGGGAGCCTACGAGCAGTACTTC.

The rearrangement uses TRBV24-1 and TRBJ2-5; the match to TRBD2 covers 12 bases. The V segment lost 7 bases and the J segment 11 bases; nucleotides outside the gene matches: 7. Germline V gives CDR1 KGHDR, CDR2 SFDVKD. This CDR3 has 13 residues. CDR3 protein: CATSASGGVEQYF. CDR3 bases: TGTGCCACCAGCGCTAGCGGGGGGGTTGAGCAGTACTTC.

The V gene is TRBV7-8, the J gene TRBJ2-6; D gene uncertain. The V gene lost 5 bases and the J gene lost 1 base, with 9 bases spanning the gap. The CDR3 loop spans 15 amino acids. Germline V gene lookup returns CDR1 SGHVS and CDR2 FQNEAQ. The CDR3 here is CASSRGPSGANVLTF. CDR3 nucleotides: TGTGCCAGCAGCAGAGGTCCATCTGGGGCCAACGTCCTGACTTTC.

This clonotype appeared a single time. V is TRBV4-1 and J is TRBJ1-2; 8 nucleotides agree with TRBD1. Per the germline V gene, CDR1 is MGHRA and CDR2 is YSYEKL. This CDR3 contains 14 residues. J was trimmed by 3 bases and V by 3 bases; bases with no gene match: 3. CDR3: CASSHLTGDYGYTF. The CDR3 DNA is TGCGCCAGCAGCCATTTGACAGGGGACTATGGCTACACCTTC.

V and J are TRBV20-1 and TRBJ2-1; D may be TRBD1 or TRBD2 (6 bases each). Germline values: CDR1 DFQATT, CDR2 SNEGSKA (reference sequence). V dropped 5 bases and J dropped 4 bases, with 15 bases sitting between them. The CDR3 is 14 amino acids. The DNA of the CDR3 is TGCAGTGCTTCGCTGGGGGCGGGATACAATGAGCAGTTCTTC. Amino acid sequence: CSASLGAGYNEQFF.

The chain employs TRBV6-5 and TRBJ2-1, with 13 bases aligning to TRBD2. The CDR3 contains 20 residues. Looked up from germline, CDR1 is MNHEY and CDR2 is SVGAGI. After removal of 5 bases from V and 6 bases from J, the junction contained 19 bases not matched to a gene. Written as DNA, the CDR3 is TGTGCCAGCAGTATATTCGGGACTAGCGGGAACACCCCAACAATCAATGAGCAGTTCTTC. Encoded protein: CASSIFGTSGNTPTINEQFF.

The J gene is TRBJ2-3, the V gene TRBV5-1, with 10 bases lining up with TRBD2. V lost 2 bases and J lost 6; bases outside the gene matches: 12. The CDR3 covers 17 residues. Germline V gene data show CDR1 as SGHRS and CDR2 as YFSETQ. The CDR3 sequence is CASSLGRSGRVADTQYF. In DNA form, the CDR3 reads TGCGCCAGCAGCTTAGGACGGAGCGGGAGGGTCGCGGATACGCAGTATTTT. The full variable domain, in which reference TRBV5-1 and TRBJ2-3 provide the parts outside the CDR3, is KAGVTQTPRYLIKTRGQQVTLSCSPISGHRSVSWYQQTPGQGLQFLFEYFSETQRNKGNFPGRFSGRQFSNSRSEMNVSTLELGDSALYLCASSLGRSGRVADTQYFGPGTRLTVL.

The chain recombines TRBV7-6 with TRBJ2-1, with TRBD1 as a possible D gene (7 bases). The germline V gene encodes CDR1 SGHVS and CDR2 FNYEAQ. This CDR3 has 13 amino acids. The V and J ends lost 4 bases and 10 bases respectively, with 14 bases between them. The CDR3 is CASSSDRAGEQFF. The CDR3 nucleotides are TGTGCCAGCAGCTCCGACAGGGCGGGAGAGCAGTTCTTC. Full variable domain (rest looked up from reference TRBV7-6 and TRBJ2-1): GAGVSQSPRYKVTKRGQDVALRCDPISGHVSLYWYRQALGQGPEFLTYFNYEAQQDKSGLPNDRFSAERPEGSISTLTIQRTEQRDSAMYRCASSSDRAGEQFFGPGTRLTVL.

The chain recombines TRBV20-1 with TRBJ2-5; TRBD1 matches at 7 bases. This CDR3 is 15 amino acids long. The ends lost 2 bases at V and 1 base at J; junction bases unmatched: 7. Per germline, CDR1 DFQATT and CDR2 SNEGSKA (reference sequence). The CDR3 is CSARNYRGVQETQYF. CDR3 nucleotide sequence: TGCAGTGCTAGAAATTACAGGGGAGTCCAAGAGACCCAGTACTTC.

This chain joins TRBV19 and TRBJ1-1; 8 bases map to TRBD1. From germline, CDR1 is LNHDA and CDR2 SQIVND (reference sequence). The CDR3 runs to 14 residues. The trim removed 8 bases at V and 1 base at J, leaving 6 bases unmatched. The CDR3 region is CASGRTGWNTEAFF. The CDR3 nucleotides are TGTGCCAGTGGACGGACAGGGTGGAACACTGAAGCTTTCTTT.

The chain employs TRBV6-6 and TRBJ2-7; TRBD1 aligns across 7 bases. The CDR3 spans 15 residues. Unmatched junction bases numbered 8, after V lost 6 bases and J lost 0 bases. Germline CDR1 MNHNY, CDR2 SVGAGI (reference sequence). CDR3 protein: CASRSDRVASYEQYF. The CDR3 DNA sequence: TGTGCCAGCAGGTCCGACAGGGTAGCCTCCTACGAGCAGTACTTC.

Points on this clonotype: The germline gene is not matched at one end of the junction; a read error may be the cause. This chain uses TRBV11-2 with TRBJ2-3; TRBD1 agrees at 8 bases. The CDR3 is made up of 16 amino acids. The germline V gene encodes CDR1 SGHAT and CDR2 FQNNGV. The CDR3 DNA follows: TGTGCCGGCAGCCATGGACAGGGTGGGATGACAGATACGCAGTATTTT. Protein sequence: CAGSHGQGGMTDTQYF.

The genes are TRBV5-1 and TRBJ2-3, with D possibly matching TRBD2 (5 bases). V was cut by 3 bases and J by 6 bases, with 14 bases left in between. CDR3 length: 14 residues. CDR1 and CDR2 from the germline V gene are SGHRS and YFSETQ. CDR3 sequence reads: CASSSGEFGDTQYF. In DNA, the CDR3 is TGCGCCAGCAGCTCCGGGGAGTTTGGCGATACGCAGTATTTT.

This chain joins TRBV9 and TRBJ1-1; D gene uncertain. Germline V lookup: CDR1 SGDLS, CDR2 YYNGEE. There are 13 residues in the CDR3. Trimming stripped 4 bases from V and 1 base from J, with 8 bases between. CDR3 nucleotides: TGTGCCAGCAGCATCACCGGGAACACTGAAGCTTTCTTT. Protein sequence: CASSITGNTEAFF.

The chain joins TRBV20-1 to TRBJ2-5, with D uncertain. V lost 5 bases and J lost 5, with 6 bases in between. Germline V gene sequence: CDR1 DFQATT, CDR2 SNEGSKA (reference sequence). The CDR3 length is 10 residues. CDR3 loop: CSAGPETQYF. The CDR3 DNA is TGCAGTGCTGGGCCGGAGACCCAGTACTTC.

This clonotype has only a few counts. The chain links TRBV14 to TRBJ1-2; 8 bases are shared with TRBD1. V was clipped by 2 bases and J by 5 bases; unmatched bases: 7. The length of the CDR3 is 15 residues. Germline V lookup: CDR1 SGHDN, CDR2 FVKESK. CDR3 DNA sequence: TGTGCCAGCAGCCAACCAGACAGGGGCCGATATGGCTACACCTTC. As protein: CASSQPDRGRYGYTF.

CDR3: CSVSGTVNEKLFF. The CDR3 bases are TGCAGCGTTTCCGGGACAGTGAATGAAAAACTGTTTTTT. The rearrangement joins TRBV29-1 to TRBJ1-4, with 7 positions matching TRBD1. Trimming cost V 5 bases and J 5 bases; bases outside gene matches: 5. Looked up from germline, CDR1 is SQVTM and CDR2 is ANQGSEA. CDR3 length: 13 amino acids.

This clonotype was observed a few times. The rearrangement joins TRBV5-1 to TRBJ2-1; D ambiguous. Per the germline V gene, CDR1 is SGHRS and CDR2 is YFSETQ. The CDR3 consists of 13 residues. V was trimmed by 1 base and J by 15 bases, leaving 17 bases between them. The CDR3 nucleotides read TGCGCCAGCAGCTTGTCCTACCCGGCCATAGGGTTCTTC. Protein: CASSLSYPAIGFF.

A word on this clonotype: One junction end does not reproduce the germline sequence, and a read error may be involved. The gene calls are TRBV11-2 and TRBJ2-5, with D possibly being TRBD1 (6 bases). CDR3 size: 15 residues. CDR1 is SGHAT, CDR2 FQNNGV, per germline. The CDR3 protein is CASGFRWDKEETQYF. Written as DNA, the CDR3 is TGTGCCAGCGGCTTTCGATGGGACAAAGAGGAGACCCAGTACTTC.

This clonotype was observed a few times. The chain has TRBV6-5 and TRBJ2-7; 9 nucleotides agree with TRBD1. The CDR3 consists of 14 residues. CDR1 and CDR2 from the germline V gene are MNHEY and SVGAGI. The ends lost 6 bases at V and 7 bases at J; junction bases unmatched: 10. The DNA of the CDR3 is TGTGCCAGCAGAATGGACAGGGGAATTGGGGAGCAGTACTTC. Translating gives CASRMDRGIGEQYF.